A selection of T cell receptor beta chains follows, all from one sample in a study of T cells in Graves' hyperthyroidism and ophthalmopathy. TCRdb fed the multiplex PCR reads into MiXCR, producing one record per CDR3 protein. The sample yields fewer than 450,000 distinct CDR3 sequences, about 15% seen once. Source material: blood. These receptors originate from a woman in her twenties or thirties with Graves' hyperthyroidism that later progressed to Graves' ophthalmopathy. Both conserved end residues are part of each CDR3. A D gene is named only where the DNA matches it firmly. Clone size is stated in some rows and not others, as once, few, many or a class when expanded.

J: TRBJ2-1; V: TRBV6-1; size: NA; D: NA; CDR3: CAGSEAPFNEQFF; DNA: TGTGCCGGCAGTGAAGCCCCCTTTAATGAGCAGTTCTTC
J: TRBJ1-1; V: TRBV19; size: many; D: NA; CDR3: CASEYSALMNTEAFF; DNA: TGTGCCAGCGAATACAGCGCACTGATGAACACTGAAGCTTTCTTT
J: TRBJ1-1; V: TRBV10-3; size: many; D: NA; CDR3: CAIKGVLNTEAFF; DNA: TGTGCCATCAAGGGGGTTCTGAACACTGAAGCTTTCTTT
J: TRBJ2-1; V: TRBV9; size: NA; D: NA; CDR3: CASSLHPLGSNEQFF; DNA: TGTGCCAGCAGTCTTCATCCTTTGGGTAGCAATGAGCAGTTCTTC
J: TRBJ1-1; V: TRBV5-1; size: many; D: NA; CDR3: CASSIHRDVSTEAFF; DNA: TGCGCCAGCAGCATACACAGGGACGTTAGCACTGAAGCTTTCTTT
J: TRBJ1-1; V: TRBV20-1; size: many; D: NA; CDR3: CSARRLSGGTEAFF; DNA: TGCAGTGCTAGGAGACTTTCGGGTGGCACTGAAGCTTTCTTT
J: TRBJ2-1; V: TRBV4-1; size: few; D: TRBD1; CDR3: CASSQGGQGRLADEQFF; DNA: TGCGCCAGCAGCCAAGGGGGACAGGGGAGACTAGCCGATGAGCAGTTCTTC
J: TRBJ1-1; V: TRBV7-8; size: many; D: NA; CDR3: CASSLRGSTVNTEAFF; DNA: TGTGCCAGCAGCTTACGGGGAAGCACAGTGAACACTGAAGCTTTCTTT
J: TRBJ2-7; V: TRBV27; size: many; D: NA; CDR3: CASRPRRAGYEQYF; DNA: TGTGCCAGCAGGCCGCGGAGGGCTGGCTACGAGCAGTACTTC
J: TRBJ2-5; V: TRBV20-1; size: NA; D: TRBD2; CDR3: CSAGTTRETQYF; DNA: TGCAGTGCCGGGACTACTCGGGAGACCCAGTACTTC
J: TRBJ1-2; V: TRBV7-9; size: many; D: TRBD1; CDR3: CASSLAEGTGGGYTF; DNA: TGTGCCAGCAGCTTAGCGGAAGGGACAGGGGGAGGCTACACCTTC
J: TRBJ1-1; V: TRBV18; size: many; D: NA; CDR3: CASSPNPNTEAFF; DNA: TGTGCCAGCTCACCGAACCCGAACACTGAAGCTTTCTTT
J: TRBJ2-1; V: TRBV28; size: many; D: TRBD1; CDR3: CASTLQGARYNEQFF; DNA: TGTGCCAGCACCCTTCAGGGGGCGCGCTACAATGAGCAGTTCTTC
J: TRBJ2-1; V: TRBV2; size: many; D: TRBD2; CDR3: CASRELAGGLYEQFF; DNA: TGTGCCAGCAGGGAACTAGCGGGAGGGCTATATGAGCAGTTCTTC
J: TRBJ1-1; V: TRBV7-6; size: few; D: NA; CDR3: CASSLEVGANTEAFF; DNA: TGTGCCAGCAGCTTAGAGGTAGGGGCGAACACTGAAGCTTTCTTT
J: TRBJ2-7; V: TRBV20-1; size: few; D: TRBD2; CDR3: CSAPTSGGYEQYF; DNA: TGCAGTGCGCCGACTAGCGGGGGCTACGAGCAGTACTTC
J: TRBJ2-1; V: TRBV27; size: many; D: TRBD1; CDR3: CASSPPKDRPYYNEQFF; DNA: TGTGCCAGCAGTCCGCCAAAGGACAGGCCTTACTACAATGAGCAGTTCTTC
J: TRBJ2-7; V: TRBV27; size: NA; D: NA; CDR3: CASSYTGLHEQYF; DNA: TGTGCCAGCAGCTACACAGGGCTCCACGAGCAGTACTTC
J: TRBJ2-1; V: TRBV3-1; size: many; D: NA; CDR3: CASSQSLNEQFF; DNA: TGTGCCAGCAGCCAATCGCTTAATGAGCAGTTCTTC
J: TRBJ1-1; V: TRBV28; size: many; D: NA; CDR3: CASSSDGQLNTEAFF; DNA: TGTGCCAGCAGTAGTGACGGACAGCTGAACACTGAAGCTTTCTTT
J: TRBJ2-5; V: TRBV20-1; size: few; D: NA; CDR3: CSAGYWPQRQETQYF; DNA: TGCAGTGCAGGTTACTGGCCGCAAAGGCAAGAGACCCAGTACTTC
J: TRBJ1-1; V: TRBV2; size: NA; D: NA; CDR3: CATRSDNLNTEAFF; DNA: TGTGCCACCCGGTCGGACAACTTGAACACTGAAGCTTTCTTT
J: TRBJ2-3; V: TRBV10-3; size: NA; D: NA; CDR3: CATGVGVGTDTQYF; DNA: TGTGCCACCGGGGTCGGGGTAGGCACAGATACGCAGTATTTT
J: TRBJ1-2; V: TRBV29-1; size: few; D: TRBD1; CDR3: CSVPNRGGYTF; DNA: TGCAGCGTGCCAAACAGGGGAGGCTACACCTTC
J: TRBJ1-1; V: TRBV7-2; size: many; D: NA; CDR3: CASSLVSGAYLPEAFF; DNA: TGTGCCAGCAGCTTAGTATCGGGCGCATATCTCCCTGAAGCTTTCTTT
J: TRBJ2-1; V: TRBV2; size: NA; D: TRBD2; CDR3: CASRPGLAGSSDEQFF; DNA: TGTGCCAGCAGGCCGGGACTAGCGGGCAGTTCGGATGAGCAGTTCTTC
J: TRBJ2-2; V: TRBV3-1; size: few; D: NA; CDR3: CASSHTQTERPGELFF; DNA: TGTGCCAGCAGCCACACCCAGACTGAAAGACCCGGGGAGCTGTTTTTT
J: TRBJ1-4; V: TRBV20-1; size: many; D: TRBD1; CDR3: CSARDLGRGYEKLFF; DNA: TGCAGTGCTAGAGATCTGGGCAGGGGGTACGAAAAACTGTTTTTT
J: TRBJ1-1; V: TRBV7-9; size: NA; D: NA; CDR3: CASSLRGRWTATNTEAFF; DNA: TGTGCCAGCAGCCTAAGGGGAAGGTGGACAGCTACTAACACTGAAGCTTTCTTT
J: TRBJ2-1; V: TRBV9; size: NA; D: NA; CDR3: CASSPGLSYNEQFF; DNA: TGTGCCAGCAGCCCCGGACTCTCCTACAATGAGCAGTTCTTC
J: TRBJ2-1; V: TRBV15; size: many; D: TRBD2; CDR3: CATSIGTSAYNEQFF; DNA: TGTGCCACCAGCATTGGGACTAGCGCCTACAATGAGCAGTTCTTC
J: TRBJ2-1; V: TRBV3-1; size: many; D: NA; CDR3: CASSQPSTDPYNEQFF; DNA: TGTGCCAGCAGCCAGCCCTCGACAGATCCCTACAATGAGCAGTTCTTC
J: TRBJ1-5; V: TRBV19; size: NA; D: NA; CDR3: CASTRATQPQHF; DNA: TGTGCCAGTACCCGAGCTACTCAGCCCCAGCATTTT
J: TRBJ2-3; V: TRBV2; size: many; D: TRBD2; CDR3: CAGRTSGSTDTQYF; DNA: TGTGCCGGACGGACTAGCGGGAGCACAGATACGCAGTATTTT
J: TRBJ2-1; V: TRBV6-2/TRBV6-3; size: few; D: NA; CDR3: CASRLTAGSYNEQFF; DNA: TGTGCCAGCAGACTTACTGCTGGCTCCTACAATGAGCAGTTCTTC
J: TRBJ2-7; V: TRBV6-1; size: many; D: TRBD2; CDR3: CASTARASGRVPGYEQYF; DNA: TGTGCCAGCACCGCGCGGGCTAGCGGGAGGGTGCCGGGCTACGAGCAGTACTTC
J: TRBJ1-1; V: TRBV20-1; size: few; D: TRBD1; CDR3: CSARDWDREGTEAFF; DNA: TGCAGTGCTAGAGATTGGGACAGGGAAGGGACTGAAGCTTTCTTT
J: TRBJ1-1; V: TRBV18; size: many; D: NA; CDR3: CASSPSRQDSGRFTSEAFF; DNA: TGTGCCAGCTCACCCAGTCGTCAGGACAGCGGAAGATTTACCTCGGAAGCTTTCTTT
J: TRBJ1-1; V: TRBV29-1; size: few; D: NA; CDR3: CSVEAGNLAEAFF; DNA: TGCAGCGTTGAAGCGGGGAATCTCGCTGAAGCTTTCTTT
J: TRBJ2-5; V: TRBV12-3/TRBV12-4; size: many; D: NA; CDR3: CASRWTGQETQYF; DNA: TGTGCCAGCAGGTGGACGGGGCAAGAGACCCAGTACTTC
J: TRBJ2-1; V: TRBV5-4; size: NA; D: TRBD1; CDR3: CASSPATGGNEQFF; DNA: TGTGCCAGCAGCCCTGCGACAGGGGGCAATGAGCAGTTCTTC
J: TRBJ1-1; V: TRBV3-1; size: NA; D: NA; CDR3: CASSQDDGNTEAFF; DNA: TGTGCCAGCAGCCAAGATGACGGGAACACTGAAGCTTTCTTT
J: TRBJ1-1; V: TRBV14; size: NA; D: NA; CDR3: CASSQDRLSGSWTANTEAFF; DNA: TGTGCCAGCAGCCAAGACCGATTATCGGGGTCCTGGACAGCGAACACTGAAGCTTTCTTT
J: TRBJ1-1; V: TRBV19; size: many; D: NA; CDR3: CASTWGVNTEAFF; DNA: TGTGCCAGTACTTGGGGTGTGAACACTGAAGCTTTCTTT
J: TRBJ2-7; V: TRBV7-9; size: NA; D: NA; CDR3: CASSLVGLNYEQYF; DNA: TGTGCCAGCAGCTTAGTCGGCTTAAACTACGAGCAGTACTTC
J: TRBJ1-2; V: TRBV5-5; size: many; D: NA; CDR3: CASSLAGKNYGYTF; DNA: TGTGCCAGCAGCTTGGCAGGGAAAAACTATGGCTACACCTTC
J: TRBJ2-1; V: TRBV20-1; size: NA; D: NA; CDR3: CSARDGQNVGLVQFF; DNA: TGCAGTGCTAGAGATGGACAGAACGTTGGTTTGGTGCAGTTCTTC
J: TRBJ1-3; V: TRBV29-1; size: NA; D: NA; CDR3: CSVETGYSGNTIYF; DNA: TGCAGCGTAGAGACAGGATACTCTGGAAACACCATATATTTT
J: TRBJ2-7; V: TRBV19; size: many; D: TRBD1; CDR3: CASSRGASGTVPYEQYF; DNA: TGTGCCAGTAGTAGGGGAGCATCCGGGACAGTACCCTACGAGCAGTACTTC
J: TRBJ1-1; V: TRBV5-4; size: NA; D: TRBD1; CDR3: CASSLIGGAKFGEAFF; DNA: TGTGCCAGCAGCTTGATAGGGGGCGCAAAGTTCGGTGAAGCTTTCTTT